The subject of this entry is one T cell receptor (beta chain). Germline V gene lookup returns CDR1 SGHAT and CDR2 FQNNGV. With 3 bases removed from V and 6 bases from J, the gap between germline ends came to 24 bases. This CDR3 has 17 amino acids. These data come from a study of radiotherapy plus CTLA-4 blockade in lung cancer. TCRdb's table, derived via immunoSEQ multiplex PCR, lists solely in-frame clones and lacks some. The top ten clones hold 0.75% to 0.95% of a sample with tens of thousands of clones, roughly four fifths of them seen once. The sequences come from peripheral blood, collected from a patient treated with radiotherapy plus ipilimumab. The sequence came from a human donor with non-small cell lung cancer who had stable disease on radiotherapy plus ipilimumab. The gene calls are TRBV11-2 and TRBJ2-7; D is possibly TRBD2 (5 bases). Here the CDR3 reads CASSFMMTGISLREQYF. The DNA for the CDR3 is TGTGCCAGCAGCTTTATGATGACCGGGATCTCCCTTCGCGAGCAGTACTTC.